The T cell receptor (beta chain) described here comes from a study of T-cell memory formation after mild COVID-19. Each CDR3 protein is one row after TCRdb ran MiXCR on the 5' RACE reads. Among 110,000 to 150,000 distinct CDR3 sequences listed, 25% were seen once. Study-wide points: Clones shrinking from day 15 to 85 showed even CD4/CD8 mixes; later expanders tilted CD4+.

The CDR3 covers 15 residues. Germline CDR1 is MGHRA and CDR2 is YSYEKL. V gave up 5 bases and J gave up 2 bases; unmatched junction bases: 7. On this clonotype itself: Antigen: not known.

The chain carries TRBV4-1 and TRBJ2-3; TRBD2 matches at 7 bases. Material for sequencing was PBMCs or a T cell subset sorted from them (not recorded which). This sequence originates from an adult woman who had mild COVID-19 (a few samples of this study predate the infection). Cell type and time point are not known. The CDR3 loop reads CASSEREIPTDTQYF. In DNA, the CDR3 is TGCGCCAGCAGCGAGCGGGAAATCCCCACAGATACGCAGTATTTT.